This entry describes one T cell receptor (beta chain). Its antigen is not known. This sample is part of a study of cytomegalovirus exposure and HLA in healthy donors. Whole-study context: The approximately 110 validation repertoires used a platform that matched the one used for the 550 to 800 first-cohort repertoires, as a later analysis reported. The study, taken as a whole, reports: The classifier reportedly diagnosed cytomegalovirus status with high sensitivity and specificity. It was found in a later analysis that first-cohort TCR clusters tended to co-occur in the 120 validation repertoires.

The data were produced by immunoSEQ multiplex PCR, yet TCRdb's version contains in-frame clones alone and is incomplete. The table has under 300,000 clones, approximately 83% seen once. The ends were cut back, 5 bases at V and 2 bases at J, with 12 bases in the middle. Germline V CDR1 and CDR2: ENHRY, SYGVKD. The CDR3 consists of 15 residues. Input material: PBMCs. The receptor was isolated from a woman aged 25-40 years in good health and CMV-seropositive. This sequence joins TRBV10-3 and TRBJ2-2; D is possibly TRBD2 (6 bases). CDR3 sequence: CAISSGTQNTGELFF. The CDR3 DNA reads TGTGCCATCAGTTCCGGGACTCAAAACACCGGGGAGCTGTTTTTT.